The TCR beta chain under discussion was sequenced for a study of shared clonotypes between healthy human individuals. Overall study results and limits: A reduction in generation probabilities was seen for non-shared clonotypes relative to those shared by all four donors.

Replicate PCRs from sorted subsets contained roughly 190 ng DNA, which is 31,000 or so T cell genomes. Clones were read by immunoSEQ multiplex PCR, and TCRdb kept only the in-frame ones, dropping some. The sample gives some 1,400,000 clones, roughly 96% of which show up once; approximately 1.2% is in the top ten. A note on this clone: Its specificity is unknown.

Negatively enriched CD4+ T cells were divided by CD45RA into naive and memory. Input material: naive CD4+ T cells sorted from blood. Documented subset: CD45RA+ positively selected. The origin of this receptor is a man under 40 in good health.

The CDR3 DNA is TGTGCCAGCAGCTTAGGTCGCCCCACAGATACGCAGTATTTT. Encoded protein: CASSLGRPTDTQYF. The chain carries TRBV7-6 and TRBJ2-3; D ambiguous. This CDR3 comprises 14 residues. Deletions cut 1 base from V and 2 bases from J, with 7 bases between. Per the germline V gene, CDR1 is SGHVS and CDR2 is FNYEAQ.